This T cell receptor beta chain was identified during a study of beta chain features in type 1 diabetes. Across the whole study: Cell yields, gender and age were similar in healthy donors and patients.

CDR1 is LGHNA, CDR2 YSLEER, per germline. V lost 0 bases and J lost 0, with 6 bases in between. CDR3 length: 15 amino acids. Expressed TCRB transcripts were sequenced because the isolated RNA had all been reverse transcribed beforehand. The table came from immunoSEQ multiplex PCR; TCRdb's copy has only in-frame clones and leaves some out. The data hold 900,000 or so clones, with about 17% observed a single time. This clone was found a few times. The sequenced material came from naive CD4+ T cells from blood. This TCR was recovered from a woman younger than 35 in good health. The gene calls are TRBV4-3 and TRBJ2-1; D is uncertain. For the CDR3, the DNA is TGCGCCAGCAGCCAAGATGTGTCCTCCTACAATGAGCAGTTCTTC. Translating it yields CASSQDVSSYNEQFF.